This TCR beta chain comes out of a study of shared T cell receptors in the human thymus. In this sample, this clone turned up a few times. The CDR3 loop spans 14 amino acids. Germline assignment: CDR1 LGHNT and CDR2 FRNRAP. The V end lost 6 bases, the J end lost 0 bases, and 12 bases lay between the germline ends. Assay: immunoSEQ multiplex PCR; the TCRdb copy retains only in-frame clones and omits some. The sample carries 700,000 or so clones, approximately 83% recorded once. These sequences were also reported in another study, on human thymus T cells.

The chain employs TRBV12-5 and TRBJ2-7, with D unresolved. The sequence was obtained from a girl under three years old with a congenital heart defect. The sequenced sample was thymocytes. The CDR3 protein is CASGPLVDSYEQYF. Written as DNA, the CDR3 is TGTGCTAGTGGCCCACTCGTCGACTCCTACGAGCAGTACTTC.